This T cell receptor beta chain was captured by sequencing in a study of T cell responses to AZD1222 COVID-19 vaccine. V was shortened by 2 bases and J by 3 bases, with 20 bases between the two germline ends. The CDR3 length is 18 residues. Per the germline V gene, CDR1 is KGHSH and CDR2 is LQKENI. Using immunoSEQ multiplex PCR, the repertoire was profiled, and TCRdb retains in-frame clones only, with some absent. The table lists about 92,000 clones, 80% to 90% of them singletons. The V and J genes are TRBV18 and TRBJ2-1; TRBD1 might be the D (5 bases). The sequence was obtained from an adult in good health. The material sequenced was peripheral blood, taken on day 0 of MenACWY control vaccination. The CDR3 sequence is CASSPVRGISSGYNEQFF. The CDR3 DNA is TGTGCCAGCTCACCAGTAAGGGGTATTTCAAGTGGCTACAATGAGCAGTTCTTC.